This T cell receptor (beta chain) is drawn from a study of T cell responses to AZD1222 COVID-19 vaccine. Study-level findings and limits: Clonal diversity may have been underestimated, and the donors were mostly white British, with more females than males.

Sequencing used immunoSEQ multiplex PCR; TCRdb keeps in-frame clones, though not all of them. The sample holds some 120,000 clones; 70% to 90% are singletons and the top ten take approximately 27%. To note about this clone: What it binds is not known.

V lost 0 bases and J lost 8; bases outside the gene matches: 11. The CDR3 extends over 16 amino acids. Germline assignment: CDR1 SNHLY and CDR2 FYNNEI. The source material was peripheral blood, sampled on day 0 of AZD1222 vaccination. The chain joins TRBV2 to TRBJ2-3, with 7 bases identical to TRBD2. This clonotype was obtained from an adult in good health. This chain's CDR3 is CASSEAAGLTAATQYF. The DNA of the CDR3 is TGTGCCAGCAGTGAAGCGGCGGGACTAACAGCGGCTACGCAGTATTTT.